The rows below give T cell receptor beta chains drawn from one sample of a study of blood T cell repertoires in COVID-19. The table came from immunoSEQ multiplex PCR; TCRdb's copy has only in-frame clones and leaves some out. The profile covers roughly 100,000 clones, with 84% appearing a single time and under 30% taken by the ten largest. Sequenced material: peripheral blood. These receptors all stem from a man aged 60 to 69 with acute or convalescent COVID-19. CDR3s include the opening cysteine and the closing phenylalanine or tryptophan. Each record gives: V gene, clone size, D gene, J gene, CDR3 DNA, CDR3 protein. D genes are given only for firm matches. Not all rows give a size; the values are once, few, many and, for expanded clones, a class.

V gene: TRBV28; clone size: once; D gene: TRBD1; J gene: TRBJ2-1; CDR3 DNA: TGTGCCAGTAGGCAGGGGGCGATAGGTGAGCAGTTCTTC; CDR3 protein: CASRQGAIGEQFF
V gene: TRBV27; clone size: NA; D gene: TRBD2; J gene: TRBJ2-3; CDR3 DNA: TGTGCCAGCAGTTTACTAGCGGGAGCAATCGATACGCAGTATTTT; CDR3 protein: CASSLLAGAIDTQYF
V gene: TRBV4-3; clone size: NA; D gene: NA; J gene: TRBJ1-3; CDR3 DNA: TGCGCCAGCAGCCAAGATAGGAGCTCTGGAAACACCATATATTTT; CDR3 protein: CASSQDRSSGNTIYF
V gene: TRBV7-8; clone size: NA; D gene: TRBD1; J gene: TRBJ1-2; CDR3 DNA: TGTGCCAGCAGCCCTCAAGGGACAGCCAACTATGGCTACACCTTC; CDR3 protein: CASSPQGTANYGYTF
V gene: TRBV28; clone size: NA; D gene: TRBD1; J gene: TRBJ1-1; CDR3 DNA: TGTGCCAGCGCCCCCGGGACAGGGGGCTCGGTCACTGAAGCTTTCTTT; CDR3 protein: CASAPGTGGSVTEAFF
V gene: TRBV5-5; clone size: NA; D gene: NA; J gene: TRBJ2-5; CDR3 DNA: TGTGCCAGCAGCTTCATTAGCGGCGAGCGAGAGACCCAGTACTTC; CDR3 protein: CASSFISGERETQYF
V gene: TRBV6-5; clone size: NA; D gene: NA; J gene: TRBJ1-1; CDR3 DNA: TGTGCCAGCTTAGAAGGGGGGGGCGGACTAAAAGCTTTCTTT; CDR3 protein: CASLEGGGGLKAFF
V gene: TRBV27; clone size: NA; D gene: NA; J gene: TRBJ1-2; CDR3 DNA: TGTGCCAGCAGTGACAGTATTAACTATGGCTACACCTTC; CDR3 protein: CASSDSINYGYTF
V gene: TRBV19; clone size: once; D gene: TRBD1; J gene: TRBJ2-2; CDR3 DNA: TGTGCCAGTAGTGTGGGACAGTCGAACACCGGGGAGCTGTTTTTT; CDR3 protein: CASSVGQSNTGELFF
V gene: TRBV5-1; clone size: NA; D gene: TRBD2; J gene: TRBJ2-5; CDR3 DNA: TGCGCCAGCAGCTTCCGGGAGGCGCACCAAGAGACCCAGTACTTC; CDR3 protein: CASSFREAHQETQYF
V gene: TRBV6-2/TRBV6-3; clone size: NA; D gene: NA; J gene: TRBJ2-1; CDR3 DNA: TGTGCCAGCAGTTACCTGGGCAGGGTAAATGAGCAGTTCTTC; CDR3 protein: CASSYLGRVNEQFF
V gene: TRBV19; clone size: once; D gene: NA; J gene: TRBJ1-2; CDR3 DNA: TGTGCCAGTACCGTCGACAGCCCCAGACCCAATGGCTACACCTTC; CDR3 protein: CASTVDSPRPNGYTF
V gene: TRBV7-2; clone size: once; D gene: NA; J gene: TRBJ1-2; CDR3 DNA: TGTGCCAGCAGCTTAGAGGGGGTACAGGGTTGGTATGGCTACACCTTC; CDR3 protein: CASSLEGVQGWYGYTF
V gene: TRBV24-1; clone size: NA; D gene: NA; J gene: TRBJ2-3; CDR3 DNA: TGTGCCACGACTTACCGGAACACAGATACGCAGTATTTT; CDR3 protein: CATTYRNTDTQYF
V gene: TRBV7-9; clone size: NA; D gene: NA; J gene: TRBJ1-1; CDR3 DNA: TGTGCCAGCAGCCCCCAATTTTGGGACACCTTGAACACTGAAGCTTTCTTT; CDR3 protein: CASSPQFWDTLNTEAFF
V gene: TRBV6-2/TRBV6-3; clone size: NA; D gene: NA; J gene: TRBJ2-5; CDR3 DNA: TGTGCCAGCAGTTTAGATTCAGGATTAGGAGAGACCCAGTACTTC; CDR3 protein: CASSLDSGLGETQYF
V gene: TRBV28; clone size: NA; D gene: TRBD1; J gene: TRBJ1-5; CDR3 DNA: TGTGCCAGCAGTTTACGGACAGGGGCTAGCAATCAGCCCCAGCATTTT; CDR3 protein: CASSLRTGASNQPQHF
V gene: TRBV5-4; clone size: NA; D gene: TRBD2; J gene: TRBJ2-5; CDR3 DNA: TGTGCCAGCAGCTTGGCATTAGAGCGGGAGGGTAAAGAGACCCAGTACTTC; CDR3 protein: CASSLALEREGKETQYF
V gene: TRBV7-9; clone size: NA; D gene: TRBD1; J gene: TRBJ1-4; CDR3 DNA: TGTGCCAGCAGCCCGTCGACAGGGGGTATTGGGGAAAAACTGTTTTTT; CDR3 protein: CASSPSTGGIGEKLFF
V gene: TRBV7-8; clone size: NA; D gene: NA; J gene: TRBJ2-6; CDR3 DNA: TGTGCCAGCAGCGCACTCCAGGGTGCTGGGGCCAACGTCCTGACTTTC; CDR3 protein: CASSALQGAGANVLTF
V gene: TRBV11-3; clone size: NA; D gene: TRBD2; J gene: TRBJ2-1; CDR3 DNA: TGTGCCAGCAGCCCTCGGACTAGCGGCAATGAGCAGTTCTTC; CDR3 protein: CASSPRTSGNEQFF
V gene: TRBV4-3; clone size: NA; D gene: TRBD2; J gene: TRBJ2-3; CDR3 DNA: TGCGCCAGCAGCCCATGGACTAGCGGCGGCACAGATACGCAGTATTTT; CDR3 protein: CASSPWTSGGTDTQYF
V gene: TRBV19; clone size: NA; D gene: NA; J gene: TRBJ1-2; CDR3 DNA: TGTGCCAGTACCGGGACACCGAGTGGCTACACCTTC; CDR3 protein: CASTGTPSGYTF
V gene: TRBV3-1/TRBV3-2; clone size: NA; D gene: TRBD1; J gene: TRBJ2-5; CDR3 DNA: TGTGCCAGCAGCCAAGCCAAGACAGGGCTAGAGACCCAGTACTTC; CDR3 protein: CASSQAKTGLETQYF
V gene: TRBV5-1; clone size: NA; D gene: NA; J gene: TRBJ1-1; CDR3 DNA: TGCGCCAGCAGCCCCGGGCCAGGGGCCATGAACACTGAAGCTTTCTTT; CDR3 protein: CASSPGPGAMNTEAFF
V gene: TRBV28; clone size: NA; D gene: NA; J gene: TRBJ2-3; CDR3 DNA: TGTGCCAGCAGTCCCGCCCCAGCGGGCAGCACAGATACGCAGTATTTT; CDR3 protein: CASSPAPAGSTDTQYF
V gene: TRBV7-6; clone size: NA; D gene: NA; J gene: TRBJ1-3; CDR3 DNA: TGTGCCAGCAGCTTAGTTGGCAGCTCTGGAAACACCATATATTTT; CDR3 protein: CASSLVGSSGNTIYF
V gene: TRBV24-1; clone size: NA; D gene: TRBD2; J gene: TRBJ2-2; CDR3 DNA: TGTGCCACCAGTGATCCTCGACTAGCGGGAGAGTGGGGGACCGGGGAGCTGTTTTTT; CDR3 protein: CATSDPRLAGEWGTGELFF
V gene: TRBV18; clone size: NA; D gene: TRBD1; J gene: TRBJ2-1; CDR3 DNA: TGTGCCAGCTCACCACCGGGACAGGGGGTAGGTGAGCAGTTCTTC; CDR3 protein: CASSPPGQGVGEQFF
V gene: TRBV7-9; clone size: NA; D gene: NA; J gene: TRBJ1-6; CDR3 DNA: TGTGCCAGCAGCTTAGCTACTGGGGGCAGGAGTTTTAATTCACCCCTCCACTTT; CDR3 protein: CASSLATGGRSFNSPLHF
V gene: TRBV7-8; clone size: few; D gene: NA; J gene: TRBJ1-5; CDR3 DNA: TGTGCCAGCAGCCTCGATGGGGGGGGAAGCAATCAGCCCCAGCATTTT; CDR3 protein: CASSLDGGGSNQPQHF
V gene: TRBV6-5; clone size: NA; D gene: NA; J gene: TRBJ1-1; CDR3 DNA: TGTGCCAGCAGCGCGGACAGCTTGAACACTGAAGCTTTCTTT; CDR3 protein: CASSADSLNTEAFF
V gene: TRBV5-1; clone size: NA; D gene: NA; J gene: TRBJ1-6; CDR3 DNA: TGCGCCAGCAGCTTGGGAGTAGGGGATAGTTCACCCCTCCACTTT; CDR3 protein: CASSLGVGDSSPLHF
V gene: TRBV10-3; clone size: NA; D gene: NA; J gene: TRBJ1-1; CDR3 DNA: TGTGCCATCAGTGAGTCGGGCAGGGATAACACTGAAGCTTTCTTT; CDR3 protein: CAISESGRDNTEAFF
V gene: TRBV27; clone size: NA; D gene: TRBD1; J gene: TRBJ1-1; CDR3 DNA: TGTGCCAGCACCCGTTTCGCGTCGACAGGGGGTATTAGGAACACTGAAGCTTTCTTT; CDR3 protein: CASTRFASTGGIRNTEAFF
V gene: TRBV18; clone size: NA; D gene: TRBD2; J gene: TRBJ2-1; CDR3 DNA: TGTGCCAGCTCACTATCATCTAGCGGTACCTACAATGAGCAGTTCTTC; CDR3 protein: CASSLSSSGTYNEQFF
V gene: TRBV2; clone size: NA; D gene: TRBD1; J gene: TRBJ1-2; CDR3 DNA: TGTGCCAGCAGCTGGGGGACAGTCCGAGGCGGCTACACCTTC; CDR3 protein: CASSWGTVRGGYTF
V gene: TRBV4-3; clone size: NA; D gene: NA; J gene: TRBJ2-3; CDR3 DNA: TGCGCCAGCAGCCAAGTCGCGGGAACGGATACGCAGTATTTT; CDR3 protein: CASSQVAGTDTQYF
V gene: TRBV11-3; clone size: once; D gene: NA; J gene: TRBJ2-2; CDR3 DNA: TGTGCCAGCAGCCTCGGTCCCGGGGAGCTGTTTTTT; CDR3 protein: CASSLGPGELFF
V gene: TRBV20-1; clone size: NA; D gene: NA; J gene: TRBJ1-6; CDR3 DNA: TGCAGTGCTAGTAGAACGAGGGGGTGGTTTAATTCACCCCTCCACTTT; CDR3 protein: CSASRTRGWFNSPLHF